This T cell receptor (beta chain) stems from a study of T cell responses to AZD1222 COVID-19 vaccine. Findings and caveats of the study: A rise in Spike-specific TCR breadth and depth followed two AZD1222 doses. At baseline, seropositivity was found in only 5 to 7 AZD1222 recipients. Variant regions that are unmutated are reportedly the target of nearly half of spike-specific TCRs.

The CDR3 has 16 residues. Deletions cut 0 bases from V and 5 bases from J, with 13 bases between. CDR1 LGHNT and CDR2 FRNRAP come from the germline V gene. Profiled with immunoSEQ multiplex PCR; TCRdb holds only in-frame clones, not every one. The sample lists just over 150,000 clones, 75% to 90% occurring once. A word on this clone: What it binds is not known.

The sample here was peripheral blood, taken after recovery from COVID-19. This receptor was taken from an adult who had recovered from COVID-19. The chain recombines TRBV12-5 with TRBJ2-2; TRBD2 is a possible D gene (6 bases). The CDR3, as DNA: TGTGCTAGTGGTTTGGTACCTCCTAGCGAGACCGGGGAGCTGTTTTTT. It yields the protein CASGLVPPSETGELFF.